The clone carrying this T cell receptor beta chain turned up a few times. The target antigen is unknown. The CDR3 loop spans 14 amino acids. The V segment lost 3 bases and the J segment 6 bases; nucleotides outside the gene matches: 1. This record comes from a study of T cell repertoires in cytomegalovirus infection. Study overall: CMV infection plus the matching HLA type was flagged by public TCR beta signatures.

Points from the study as a whole: Within the response measured ex vivo, HLA-C-restricted CMV-specific TCR beta clonotypes were dominant. Cumulative public TCR beta family frequency identified carriers of CMV plus the relevant HLA.

MiXCR was run by TCRdb on the reads, yielding one entry per CDR3 protein. The sample includes about 180,000 distinct CDR3 sequences, 13% to 15% of them seen just once. The sequenced material came from PBMCs. This TCR was sampled from a human donor in good health (CMV status not recorded). Some clones in this sample may be carry-over from other donors' samples. The V gene is TRBV12-3 or TRBV12-4, the J gene TRBJ2-3; 12 bases are a match to TRBD1. The CDR3 here is CASSLGQGADTQYF. CDR3 DNA sequence: TGTGCCAGCAGTTTGGGACAGGGGGCGGATACGCAGTATTTT.